The rows below give T cell receptor beta chains drawn from one sample of a study of human T cells and chemical hapten exposure. MiXCR was run by TCRdb on the RACE reads, yielding one entry per CDR3 protein. Counted here are 210,000 or so distinct CDR3 sequences, approximately 24% occurring once; the ten biggest clones make up approximately 2.5%. Specimen: whole blood, collected in connection with sensitization to the hapten diphenylcyclopropenone (DPC). All receptors come from a woman in her forties with alopecia areata. Some clones in this sample may be carry-over from other donors' samples. CDR3s leave out the opening cysteine and the closing phenylalanine or tryptophan.

AISGGTSGTAEQY 13 TRBJ2-7 TRBV10-3
SALNPSRGNGELF 13 TRBJ2-2 TRBV20-1
ASSSGLAGTYNEQF 14 TRBJ2-1 TRBV5-1
SAHRLAGANEQF 12 TRBJ2-1 TRBV20-1
ASSLPGTDEQY 11 TRBJ2-7 TRBV7-8
SSSLTGAAADTQY 13 TRBJ2-3 TRBV7-3
SVAGGFNQPQH 11 TRBJ1-5 TRBV29-1
SVGGDISSTSYEQY 14 TRBJ2-7 TRBV29-1
ASSLQARGTEAF 12 TRBJ1-1 TRBV12-3/TRBV12-4
ASSQDHWGSYEQY 13 TRBJ2-7 TRBV3-1
ASARLGDTEAF 11 TRBJ1-1 TRBV7-2
ASSLQDPTDTQY 12 TRBJ2-3 TRBV5-4
ASSPRREGRNEQF 13 TRBJ2-1 TRBV9
ASRSGTGRTKAF 12 TRBJ1-1 TRBV7-9
ASSIVQGGEKLF 12 TRBJ1-4 TRBV19
ASSQDLSAHYGYT 13 TRBJ1-2 TRBV3-1
ASSRGQQSTDTQY 13 TRBJ2-3 TRBV7-9
AISEGRTDTQY 11 TRBJ2-3 TRBV10-3
ASTLAHGTGRRTEAF 15 TRBJ1-1 TRBV11-1
ASSQDRGQPQH 11 TRBJ1-5 TRBV4-3
ASSADRANTEAF 12 TRBJ1-1 TRBV6-4